This record covers a single T cell receptor beta chain. Its antigen remains unknown. TCRdb called the reads again in MiXCR, with one record for every CDR3 protein. The sample has some 270,000 distinct CDR3 sequences; roughly a fifth are singletons. This sample was included in a study of T cell repertoires in cytomegalovirus infection. Overall study context: It was the public TCR beta signatures that indicated both CMV infection and matching HLA type.

CDR3 size: 14 residues. The germline CDR1 and CDR2 sequences are MGHRA and YSYEKL. Trimming stripped 0 bases from V and 10 bases from J, with 13 bases between. This receptor was taken from a human donor in good health (CMV status not recorded). Some clones in this sample may be carry-over from other donors' samples. Source: cultured PBMCs, taken from culture after CMV antigen stimulation. This chain uses TRBV4-1 with TRBJ2-1; D is undetermined. In DNA, the CDR3 is TGCGCCAGCAGCCAAGATCGCTCTGTAGGAGAGCAGTTCTTC. This gives the protein CASSQDRSVGEQFF.